The rows below give T cell receptor beta chains drawn from one sample of a study of blood T cell repertoires in COVID-19. The table came from immunoSEQ multiplex PCR; TCRdb's copy has only in-frame clones and leaves some out. The sample lists about 110,000 clones, 76% occurring once. Sample: peripheral blood. These receptors came from an elderly woman with acute or convalescent COVID-19. CDR3s include the opening cysteine and the closing phenylalanine or tryptophan. The D gene is left open where the match is weak. Clone size appears in some rows only: once, few, many, or a class for an expanded clone.

clone_size: NA
j_call: TRBJ2-5
d_call: TRBD2
v_call: TRBV6-5
cdr3_nt: TGTGCCAGCAGACCGCGGGGGGCCCAGGCGGAGACCCAGTACTTC
cdr3_aa: CASRPRGAQAETQYF

clone_size: NA
j_call: TRBJ1-2
d_call: NA
v_call: TRBV4-1
cdr3_nt: TGCGCCAGCAGCCAAGAAACGACCAAGAGGATCAATGGCTACACCTTC
cdr3_aa: CASSQETTKRINGYTF

clone_size: few
j_call: TRBJ1-5
d_call: NA
v_call: TRBV6-4
cdr3_nt: TGTGCCAGCAGTGAACAGGGTGGTCAGCCCCAGCATTTT
cdr3_aa: CASSEQGGQPQHF

clone_size: many
j_call: TRBJ2-1
d_call: NA
v_call: TRBV29-1
cdr3_nt: TGCAGCGTTGACACTAGTTACAATGAGCAGTTCTTC
cdr3_aa: CSVDTSYNEQFF

clone_size: NA
j_call: TRBJ2-1
d_call: NA
v_call: TRBV19
cdr3_nt: TGTGCCAGTAGTATGCGCGAGGGAACGTCCTACAATGAGCAGTTCTTC
cdr3_aa: CASSMREGTSYNEQFF

clone_size: NA
j_call: TRBJ1-1
d_call: NA
v_call: TRBV20-1
cdr3_nt: TGCAGTGCTAGTACGAGTCGGGGCACTGAAGCTTTCTTT
cdr3_aa: CSASTSRGTEAFF

clone_size: NA
j_call: TRBJ1-1
d_call: TRBD1
v_call: TRBV6-1
cdr3_nt: TGTGCCAGCAGTGAGGACAGGGGAACGGGCCCTGAAGCTTTCTTT
cdr3_aa: CASSEDRGTGPEAFF

clone_size: NA
j_call: TRBJ2-5
d_call: NA
v_call: TRBV23-1
cdr3_nt: TGCGCCAGCAGTCAGGGGATGGGAGCAGAGACCCAGTACTTC
cdr3_aa: CASSQGMGAETQYF

clone_size: NA
j_call: TRBJ1-4
d_call: TRBD1
v_call: TRBV7-6
cdr3_nt: TGTGCCAGCAGCCCGATACAGGGGGGCAATGAAAAACTGTTTTTT
cdr3_aa: CASSPIQGGNEKLFF

clone_size: NA
j_call: TRBJ1-6
d_call: TRBD1
v_call: TRBV30
cdr3_nt: TGTGCCTGGAGTGTGGACAGGGTGAGCACGACCAATTCACCCCTCCACTTT
cdr3_aa: CAWSVDRVSTTNSPLHF

clone_size: once
j_call: TRBJ2-7
d_call: NA
v_call: TRBV6-5
cdr3_nt: TGTGCCAGCAGTTTATTCGACGAGCAGTACTTC
cdr3_aa: CASSLFDEQYF

clone_size: NA
j_call: TRBJ2-5
d_call: TRBD2
v_call: TRBV10-1
cdr3_nt: TGCGCCAGCAGTGTTACGGCGGGGGGTCAAGAGACCCAGTACTTC
cdr3_aa: CASSVTAGGQETQYF

clone_size: NA
j_call: TRBJ1-4
d_call: TRBD1
v_call: TRBV3-1/TRBV3-2
cdr3_nt: TGTGCCAGCAGCCGGGAAGGGGGACCACAGGGGAGAAAACTGTTTTTT
cdr3_aa: CASSREGGPQGRKLFF

clone_size: NA
j_call: TRBJ1-2
d_call: NA
v_call: TRBV12-3/TRBV12-4
cdr3_nt: TGTGCCAGCAGTTTCGGGGTAGTATATGGCTACACCTTC
cdr3_aa: CASSFGVVYGYTF

clone_size: NA
j_call: TRBJ1-1
d_call: NA
v_call: TRBV5-1
cdr3_nt: TGCGCCAGCAGCGTACAGGGTGGCACTGAAGCTTTCTTT
cdr3_aa: CASSVQGGTEAFF

clone_size: NA
j_call: TRBJ2-3
d_call: TRBD2
v_call: TRBV5-1
cdr3_nt: TGCGCCAGCACAGCAGGGAGGGGCACAGATACGCAGTATTTT
cdr3_aa: CASTAGRGTDTQYF

clone_size: few
j_call: TRBJ1-3
d_call: NA
v_call: TRBV28
cdr3_nt: TGTGCCAGCAGTTTACCCCAGGGCTCTGGAAACACCATATATTTT
cdr3_aa: CASSLPQGSGNTIYF

clone_size: NA
j_call: TRBJ1-6
d_call: TRBD1
v_call: TRBV19
cdr3_nt: TGTGCCAGTAGTCTGACAGGGTATAGTCTCGGCGACGCCTATAATTCACCCCTCCACTTT
cdr3_aa: CASSLTGYSLGDAYNSPLHF

clone_size: NA
j_call: TRBJ1-1
d_call: TRBD1
v_call: TRBV28
cdr3_nt: TGTGCCAGCACCCCGGGGGACAGGGGACCGGACACTGAAGCTTTCTTT
cdr3_aa: CASTPGDRGPDTEAFF

clone_size: few
j_call: TRBJ2-3
d_call: TRBD2
v_call: TRBV27
cdr3_nt: TGTGCCAGCAGTCCAGCGGGGGGGCCTACAGATACGCAGTATTTT
cdr3_aa: CASSPAGGPTDTQYF

clone_size: NA
j_call: TRBJ2-3
d_call: TRBD2
v_call: TRBV5-4
cdr3_nt: TGTGCCAGCAGCTTAAGACTAGCGGGGGGGAACACAGATACGCAGTATTTT
cdr3_aa: CASSLRLAGGNTDTQYF

clone_size: NA
j_call: TRBJ1-3
d_call: NA
v_call: TRBV29-1
cdr3_nt: TGCAGCGTTCGTGGGGCCTCTGGAAACACCATATATTTT
cdr3_aa: CSVRGASGNTIYF

clone_size: NA
j_call: TRBJ1-1
d_call: TRBD1
v_call: TRBV3-1/TRBV3-2
cdr3_nt: TGTGCCAGCAGCCTTACAGGGGGCGGAACTGAAGCTTTCTTT
cdr3_aa: CASSLTGGGTEAFF

clone_size: once
j_call: TRBJ2-7
d_call: NA
v_call: TRBV5-6
cdr3_nt: TGTGCCAGCAGCTCCCCCTCCGAGCAGTACTTC
cdr3_aa: CASSSPSEQYF

clone_size: NA
j_call: TRBJ2-7
d_call: TRBD1
v_call: TRBV19
cdr3_nt: TGTGCCAGTAGTTCCCAGCGACAGGGGTTCTCCTACGAGCAGTACTTC
cdr3_aa: CASSSQRQGFSYEQYF

clone_size: NA
j_call: TRBJ2-5
d_call: TRBD2
v_call: TRBV3-1/TRBV3-2
cdr3_nt: TGTGCCAGCAGCCAAGAGCGACTAGCGGGGATCCAAGAGACCCAGTACTTC
cdr3_aa: CASSQERLAGIQETQYF

clone_size: NA
j_call: TRBJ1-3
d_call: NA
v_call: TRBV5-1
cdr3_nt: TGCGCCAGCAGCTTGGGAGGGAATGGAAACACCATATATTTT
cdr3_aa: CASSLGGNGNTIYF

clone_size: NA
j_call: TRBJ2-3
d_call: TRBD1
v_call: TRBV28
cdr3_nt: TGTGCCAGCAGTTTTTTGGGACAGGCGAGCACAGATACGCAGTATTTT
cdr3_aa: CASSFLGQASTDTQYF

clone_size: NA
j_call: TRBJ2-4
d_call: TRBD1
v_call: TRBV19
cdr3_nt: TGTGCCAGTAGTATCCTAGGACAGGGGAACATTCAGTACTTC
cdr3_aa: CASSILGQGNIQYF

clone_size: NA
j_call: TRBJ2-5
d_call: TRBD2
v_call: TRBV6-2/TRBV6-3
cdr3_nt: TGTGCCAGCAGTGCCGGGGGGGGTCTCTCCGAAGAGACCCAGTACTTC
cdr3_aa: CASSAGGGLSEETQYF

clone_size: few
j_call: TRBJ2-1
d_call: TRBD2
v_call: TRBV11-2
cdr3_nt: TGTGCCAGCAGCCCCTTTAGCGGGGGGTACAATGAGCAGTTCTTC
cdr3_aa: CASSPFSGGYNEQFF

clone_size: few
j_call: TRBJ1-1
d_call: NA
v_call: TRBV3-1/TRBV3-2
cdr3_nt: TGTGCCAGCAGCCAAGTCCAGGACACTGAAGCTTTCTTT
cdr3_aa: CASSQVQDTEAFF

clone_size: NA
j_call: TRBJ1-3
d_call: NA
v_call: TRBV4-2
cdr3_nt: TGTGCCAGCAGCCAAGACGGGTCAATCAACACCATATATTTT
cdr3_aa: CASSQDGSINTIYF

clone_size: NA
j_call: TRBJ2-3
d_call: NA
v_call: TRBV21-1
cdr3_nt: TGTGCCAGCAGCAATTGCAGAAGCACAGATACGCAGTATTTT
cdr3_aa: CASSNCRSTDTQYF

clone_size: NA
j_call: TRBJ2-2
d_call: TRBD1
v_call: TRBV6-5
cdr3_nt: TGTGCCAGCCTGGGACAGGGTGGAACCGGGGAGCTGTTTTTT
cdr3_aa: CASLGQGGTGELFF

clone_size: NA
j_call: TRBJ2-7
d_call: NA
v_call: TRBV2
cdr3_nt: TGTGCCAGCGAGGCTTCCTACGAGCAGTACTTC
cdr3_aa: CASEASYEQYF

clone_size: NA
j_call: TRBJ1-2
d_call: NA
v_call: TRBV27
cdr3_nt: TGTCCCAGACCCAAGGTCAGCGGGGAACTTAACTATGGCTACACCTTC
cdr3_aa: CPRPKVSGELNYGYTF

clone_size: NA
j_call: TRBJ2-2
d_call: NA
v_call: TRBV6-4
cdr3_nt: TGTGCCAGCAGTGCCTCTCCAGGCACCGGGGAGCTGTTTTTT
cdr3_aa: CASSASPGTGELFF

clone_size: few
j_call: TRBJ1-1
d_call: NA
v_call: TRBV28
cdr3_nt: TGTGCCAGCCTTCGTGGGGGCACGAACACTGAAGCTTTCTTT
cdr3_aa: CASLRGGTNTEAFF

clone_size: NA
j_call: TRBJ2-3
d_call: NA
v_call: TRBV18
cdr3_nt: TGTGCCAGCTCGCGGACTAGCACAGATACGCAGTATTTT
cdr3_aa: CASSRTSTDTQYF

clone_size: once
j_call: TRBJ2-1
d_call: TRBD2
v_call: TRBV28
cdr3_nt: TGTGCCAGCAGTTTAAGAGCGGGAGGGCCCGTTGAGCAGTTCTTC
cdr3_aa: CASSLRAGGPVEQFF

clone_size: NA
j_call: TRBJ1-1
d_call: TRBD1
v_call: TRBV9
cdr3_nt: TGTGCCAGCAGCGTCCAGGGGGCGGGTGAAGCTTTCTTT
cdr3_aa: CASSVQGAGEAFF

clone_size: NA
j_call: TRBJ1-5
d_call: NA
v_call: TRBV2
cdr3_nt: TGTGCCAGCAGTGAGGCGGGGGGCAATCAGCCCCAGCATTTT
cdr3_aa: CASSEAGGNQPQHF

clone_size: few
j_call: TRBJ2-2
d_call: TRBD2
v_call: TRBV5-1
cdr3_nt: TGCGCCAGCAGCTTTACAACTAGCGGCACCGGGGAGCTGTTTTTT
cdr3_aa: CASSFTTSGTGELFF

clone_size: few
j_call: TRBJ1-2
d_call: NA
v_call: TRBV3-1/TRBV3-2
cdr3_nt: TGTGCCAGCAGCCAAGATGTGGGCGGCTACACCTTC
cdr3_aa: CASSQDVGGYTF

clone_size: NA
j_call: TRBJ1-3
d_call: NA
v_call: TRBV6-5
cdr3_nt: TGTGCCAGCAGGGCGACGGAGACCTCTGGAAACACCATATATTTT
cdr3_aa: CASRATETSGNTIYF

clone_size: NA
j_call: TRBJ2-1
d_call: NA
v_call: TRBV24-1
cdr3_nt: TGTGCCACCAGTGAGTCAGGGGGGACTTACAATGAGCAGTTCTTC
cdr3_aa: CATSESGGTYNEQFF

clone_size: NA
j_call: TRBJ1-5
d_call: NA
v_call: TRBV10-3
cdr3_nt: TGTGCCATTGGACGGAGCGGGGGCAATCAGCCCCAGCATTTT
cdr3_aa: CAIGRSGGNQPQHF

clone_size: NA
j_call: TRBJ1-1
d_call: NA
v_call: TRBV5-1
cdr3_nt: TGCGCCAGCAGCTTAACGGGACAAAAGAACACTGAAGCTTTCTTT
cdr3_aa: CASSLTGQKNTEAFF

clone_size: NA
j_call: TRBJ2-5
d_call: TRBD1
v_call: TRBV18
cdr3_nt: TGTGCCAGCTCACAGGGACAGGGCGTTGGAGAGACCCAGTACTTC
cdr3_aa: CASSQGQGVGETQYF